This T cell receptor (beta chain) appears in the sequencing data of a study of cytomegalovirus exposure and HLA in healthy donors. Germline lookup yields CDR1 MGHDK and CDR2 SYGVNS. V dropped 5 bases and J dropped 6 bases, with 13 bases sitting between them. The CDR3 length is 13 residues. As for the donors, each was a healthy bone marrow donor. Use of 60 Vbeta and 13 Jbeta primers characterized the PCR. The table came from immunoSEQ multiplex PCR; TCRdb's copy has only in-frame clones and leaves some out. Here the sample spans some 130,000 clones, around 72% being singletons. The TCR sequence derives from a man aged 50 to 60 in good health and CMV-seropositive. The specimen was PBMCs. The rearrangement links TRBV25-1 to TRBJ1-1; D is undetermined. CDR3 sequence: CASSTLRGAEAFF. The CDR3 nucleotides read TGTGCCAGCAGTACCCTTCGGGGTGCTGAAGCTTTCTTT.